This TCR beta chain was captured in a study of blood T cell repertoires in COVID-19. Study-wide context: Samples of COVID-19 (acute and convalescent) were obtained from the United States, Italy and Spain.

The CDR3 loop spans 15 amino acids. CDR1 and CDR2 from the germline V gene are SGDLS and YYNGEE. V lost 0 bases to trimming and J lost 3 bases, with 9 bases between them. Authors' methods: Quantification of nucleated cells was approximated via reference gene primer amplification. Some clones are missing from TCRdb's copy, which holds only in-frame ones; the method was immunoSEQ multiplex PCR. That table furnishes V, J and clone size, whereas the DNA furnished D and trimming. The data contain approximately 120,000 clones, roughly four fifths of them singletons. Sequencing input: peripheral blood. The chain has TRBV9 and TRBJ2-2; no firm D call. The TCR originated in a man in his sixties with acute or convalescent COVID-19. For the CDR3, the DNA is TGTGCCAGCAGCGTAGAGTCACAACACACCGGGGAGCTGTTTTTT. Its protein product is CASSVESQHTGELFF.